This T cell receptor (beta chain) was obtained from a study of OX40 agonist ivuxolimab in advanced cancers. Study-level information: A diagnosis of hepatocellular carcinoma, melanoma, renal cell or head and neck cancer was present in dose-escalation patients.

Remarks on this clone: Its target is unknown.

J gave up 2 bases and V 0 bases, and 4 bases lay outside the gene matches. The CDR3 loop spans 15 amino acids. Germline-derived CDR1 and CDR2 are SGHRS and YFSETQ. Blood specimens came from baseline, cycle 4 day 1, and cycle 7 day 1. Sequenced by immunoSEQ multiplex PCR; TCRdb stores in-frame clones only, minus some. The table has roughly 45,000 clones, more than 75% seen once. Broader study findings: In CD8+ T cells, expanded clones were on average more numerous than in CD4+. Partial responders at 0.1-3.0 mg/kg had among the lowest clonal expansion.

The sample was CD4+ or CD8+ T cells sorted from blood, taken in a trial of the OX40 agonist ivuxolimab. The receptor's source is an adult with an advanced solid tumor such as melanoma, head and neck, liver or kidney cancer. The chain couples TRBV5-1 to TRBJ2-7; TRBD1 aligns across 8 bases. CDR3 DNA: TGCGCCAGCAGCTTGGGGCAGGGGGCGGCCTACGAGCAGTACTTC. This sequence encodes CASSLGQGAAYEQYF.